This T cell receptor beta chain was sequenced in a study of shared clonotypes between healthy human individuals. Background on the study: Per-donor plates numbered three CD4 naive, three CD4 memory, two CD8 naive and one CD8 memory.

Authors' methods: Filtering differed because ImmunoSEQ produced junction-only sequences that carried no quality scores. The table came from immunoSEQ multiplex PCR; TCRdb's copy has only in-frame clones and leaves some out. V and J calls and clone size are as listed in that table; D and trimming were resolved from the DNA. Among about 1 million clones listed, more than 60% were seen once. General study results and limits: Around 4.7% was the fraction of naive CD4 clonotypes found shared across four donors.

On this clone: The antigen is not known.

The sample was memory CD4+ T cells sorted from blood. Noted subset: CD45RA-negative fraction. The TCR comes from a man younger than 35 in good health.

The CDR3 here is CASSRTHDQPQHF. CDR3 nucleotide sequence: TGTGCCAGCAGCCGAACTCACGATCAGCCCCAGCATTTT. The genes are TRBV2 and TRBJ1-5; the D is unclear. V gave up 6 bases and J gave up 5 bases, with 11 bases separating them. This CDR3 spans 13 amino acids. The germline CDR1 and CDR2 sequences are SNHLY and FYNNEI.